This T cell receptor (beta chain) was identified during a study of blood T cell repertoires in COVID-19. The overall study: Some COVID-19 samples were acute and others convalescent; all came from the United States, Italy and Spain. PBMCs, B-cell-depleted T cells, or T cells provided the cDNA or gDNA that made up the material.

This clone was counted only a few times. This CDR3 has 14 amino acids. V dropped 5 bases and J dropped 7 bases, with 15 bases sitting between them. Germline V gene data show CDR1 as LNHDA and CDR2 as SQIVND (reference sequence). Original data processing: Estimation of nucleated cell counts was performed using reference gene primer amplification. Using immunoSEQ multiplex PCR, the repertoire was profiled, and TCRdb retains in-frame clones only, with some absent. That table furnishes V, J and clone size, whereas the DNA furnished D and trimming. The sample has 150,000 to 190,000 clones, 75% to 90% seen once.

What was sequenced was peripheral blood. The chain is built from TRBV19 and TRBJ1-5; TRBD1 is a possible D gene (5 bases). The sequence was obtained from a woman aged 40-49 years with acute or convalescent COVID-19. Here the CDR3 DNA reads TGTGCCAGTAGTTACGGGGGAGGGCAGCAGCCCCAGCATTTT. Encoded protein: CASSYGGGQQPQHF.